These 20 T cell receptor beta chains originate from one sample sequenced in a study of blood T cell repertoires in COVID-19. Profiling relied on immunoSEQ multiplex PCR, and the TCRdb table lists in-frame clones only, not all of them. In the table there are 200,000 to 250,000 clones, roughly 85% of which are singletons. Input material: peripheral blood. These receptors all stem from a woman of 80 years or more with acute or convalescent COVID-19.

The rearrangement joins TRBV6-5 to TRBJ1-1; no firm D call. The CDR3 is made up of 12 amino acids. Germline V CDR1 and CDR2: MNHEY, SVGAGI. Trimming removed 6 bases at V and 0 bases at J, with 5 bases between. CDR3 in amino acids: CASSTLNTEAFF. The DNA for the CDR3 is TGTGCCAGCAGCACACTGAACACTGAAGCTTTCTTT.

The chain links TRBV4-3 to TRBJ1-1; tentatively, D is TRBD1 (6 bases). Germline CDR1 is LGHNA and CDR2 is YSLEER. The CDR3 totals 15 residues. V lost 3 bases and J lost 11, with 22 bases in between. The CDR3 sequence: CASSHAPVAAGAAFF. The CDR3 nucleotides are TGCGCCAGCAGCCATGCCCCTGTGGCGGCAGGGGCGGCTTTCTTT.

The chain uses TRBV11-2 and TRBJ2-3, with 9 bases matching TRBD2. Germline trimming cut 5 bases from V and 2 bases from J; bases unmatched to any gene: 5. CDR1 is SGHAT, CDR2 FQNNGV, per germline. The CDR3 is 15 amino acids. CDR3 loop: CASSPGLALTDTQYF. The CDR3 nucleotides read TGTGCCAGCAGCCCGGGACTAGCCCTCACAGATACGCAGTATTTT.

This chain uses TRBV5-1 with TRBJ2-5; TRBD1 is a possible D gene (8 bases). The CDR3 loop spans 15 amino acids. The V end was cut by 4 bases, the J end by 4 bases, with 17 bases between. From germline, CDR1 is SGHRS and CDR2 YFSETQ. CDR3 DNA sequence: TGCGCCAGCAGCGTCGACAGGGGAGGGGTAGAGACCCAGTACTTC. Translated: CASSVDRGGVETQYF.

The chain is built from TRBV3-1 (or the pseudogene TRBV3-2) and TRBJ1-2; perhaps TRBD1 as D (5 bases). Germline loops: CDR1 LGHDT, CDR2 YNNKEL (reference sequence). There are 12 residues in the CDR3. Trimming took 1 base from V and 8 from J, leaving 8 bases between them. CDR3 sequence reads: CASSQVRGGYTF. In DNA form, the CDR3 reads TGTGCCAGCAGCCAAGTTAGGGGAGGCTACACCTTC.

This chain links TRBV19 with TRBJ1-1; 10 positions agree with TRBD1. With V trimmed by 5 bases and J by 4 bases, 4 bases remained unmatched. Germline CDR1 is LNHDA and CDR2 is SQIVND (reference sequence). CDR3 length equals 14 residues. The CDR3 region is CASSPTGGVTEAFF. The CDR3 DNA sequence: TGTGCCAGTAGTCCGACAGGGGGCGTCACTGAAGCTTTCTTT.

The chain couples TRBV10-3 to TRBJ1-6, with D possibly matching TRBD1 (5 bases). With 6 bases removed from V and 8 bases from J, the gap between germline ends came to 14 bases. Germline lookup yields CDR1 ENHRY and CDR2 SYGVKD. This CDR3 is built from 14 residues. CDR3 residues: CAIRREGTDSPLHF. Here the CDR3 DNA reads TGTGCCATCAGGAGGGAGGGGACTGATTCACCCCTCCACTTT.

The V call is TRBV5-1, the J call TRBJ1-1, with D unresolved. V dropped 3 bases and J dropped 1 base, with 13 bases sitting between them. The CDR3 is 15 amino acids. Germline lookup yields CDR1 SGHRS and CDR2 YFSETQ. CDR3 DNA: TGCGCCAGCAGCTCTTCGGAACAGAAGAACACTGAAGCTTTCTTT. Encoded protein: CASSSSEQKNTEAFF.

The rearrangement joins TRBV15 to TRBJ2-7; perhaps TRBD1 as D (8 bases). Germline V gives CDR1 LNHNV, CDR2 YYDKDF (reference sequence). Trimming removed 5 bases from V and 5 bases from J, with 16 bases in between. This CDR3 has 14 amino acids. CDR3 residues: CATSRRTGTNEQYF. The CDR3 bases are TGTGCCACCAGCCGCAGGACAGGGACTAACGAGCAGTACTTC.

This rearrangement joins TRBV9 to TRBJ2-3; 7 bases match TRBD2. Germline CDR1 reads SGDLS; CDR2 reads YYNGEE. After removal of 0 bases from V and 3 bases from J, the junction contained 7 bases not matched to a gene. The CDR3 totals 16 residues. In DNA, the CDR3 is TGTGCCAGCAGCGTAGCTGCGAGCGGGGAAACAGATACGCAGTATTTT. As protein: CASSVAASGETDTQYF.

The rearrangement uses TRBV28 and TRBJ2-7; D might be TRBD2 (5 bases). V lost 7 bases and J lost 5, with 12 bases in between. This CDR3 comprises 12 residues. The germline CDR1 and CDR2 sequences are MDHEN and SYDVKM. CDR3: CASNLADHEQYF. The CDR3 region has the DNA TGTGCCAGCAATCTAGCTGACCACGAGCAGTACTTC.

The chain is built from TRBV28 and TRBJ2-7; D is unclear. Germline assignment: CDR1 MDHEN and CDR2 SYDVKM. The CDR3 consists of 11 residues. The V end was cut by 5 bases, the J end by 7 bases, with 9 bases between. CDR3 protein: CASSPSIEQYF. The CDR3 DNA reads as TGTGCCAGCAGTCCCAGTATAGAGCAGTACTTC.

The chain couples TRBV5-1 to TRBJ2-5, with 8 nucleotides matching TRBD1. This CDR3 spans 14 amino acids. V was clipped by 4 bases and J by 4 bases; unmatched bases: 6. Germline assignment: CDR1 SGHRS and CDR2 YFSETQ. This CDR3 reads CASSLGQVVETQYF. The CDR3 DNA sequence: TGCGCCAGCAGCCTGGGACAGGTCGTAGAGACCCAGTACTTC.

The CDR3 DNA follows: TGTGCCAGCAGCCCTAGGACAGGCACAAGGAATCATGGCTACACCTTC. Its translation is CASSPRTGTRNHGYTF. The chain couples TRBV25-1 to TRBJ1-2; TRBD1 matches 7 bases. Trimming at V came to 6 bases and at J to 6 bases, leaving 16 bases not matched to a gene. This CDR3 has 16 residues. Germline CDR1 MGHDK, CDR2 SYGVNS.

The V and J genes are TRBV18 and TRBJ1-1, with TRBD1 matching 9 bases. There are 15 residues in the CDR3. Trimming took 3 bases from V and 0 from J; bases not matched to a gene: 2. Germline V gene lookup returns CDR1 KGHSH and CDR2 LQKENI. The CDR3 DNA reads TGTGCCAGCTCACCTACAGGGGGCTTGAACACTGAAGCTTTCTTT. Amino acids: CASSPTGGLNTEAFF.

The rearrangement joins TRBV20-1 to TRBJ1-1, with D maybe TRBD1 (5 bases). The CDR3 is 11 amino acids. V gave up 7 bases and J gave up 11 bases, with 17 bases separating them. Germline V CDR1 and CDR2: DFQATT, SNEGSKA (reference sequence). CDR3 protein: CSGSGTSGAFF. CDR3 DNA: TGCAGTGGTTCAGGGACTTCGGGGGCTTTCTTT.

This chain links TRBV28 with TRBJ1-4; D perhaps matches TRBD1 (6 bases). V was cut by 5 bases and J by 7 bases, with 14 bases left in between. The CDR3 is made up of 14 amino acids. CDR1 and CDR2 from the germline V gene are MDHEN and SYDVKM. CDR3: CASSEGGPSEKLFF. The CDR3 DNA follows: TGTGCCAGCAGTGAAGGGGGACCTAGTGAAAAACTGTTTTTT.

J is TRBJ2-3 and V is TRBV6-5; TRBD2 might be the D (5 bases). Germline V gives CDR1 MNHEY, CDR2 SVGAGI. The length of the CDR3 is 15 residues. The V end was cut by 6 bases, the J end by 6 bases, with 19 bases between. CDR3 DNA: TGTGCCAGCAGAGAGCGGCCCCGGTTCAAGGATACGCAGTATTTT. It specifies CASRERPRFKDTQYF.

The rearrangement uses TRBV6-5 and TRBJ1-2; D is undetermined. V lost 6 bases and J 3 bases, leaving 14 bases between the germline ends. Germline V gene data show CDR1 as MNHEY and CDR2 as SVGAGI. CDR3 size: 14 residues. In DNA form, the CDR3 reads TGTGCCAGCAGACCGAGCGGTGGAGACTATGGCTACACCTTC. It specifies CASRPSGGDYGYTF.

V is TRBV5-1 and J is TRBJ1-1, with a weak D call TRBD1 (5 bases). Germline-derived CDR1 and CDR2 are SGHRS and YFSETQ. The V and J ends lost 2 bases and 1 base respectively, with 12 bases between them. The CDR3 consists of 15 residues. This CDR3 is CASSLAGPPNTEAFF. CDR3 DNA sequence: TGCGCCAGCAGCTTAGCGGGGCCTCCGAACACTGAAGCTTTCTTT.